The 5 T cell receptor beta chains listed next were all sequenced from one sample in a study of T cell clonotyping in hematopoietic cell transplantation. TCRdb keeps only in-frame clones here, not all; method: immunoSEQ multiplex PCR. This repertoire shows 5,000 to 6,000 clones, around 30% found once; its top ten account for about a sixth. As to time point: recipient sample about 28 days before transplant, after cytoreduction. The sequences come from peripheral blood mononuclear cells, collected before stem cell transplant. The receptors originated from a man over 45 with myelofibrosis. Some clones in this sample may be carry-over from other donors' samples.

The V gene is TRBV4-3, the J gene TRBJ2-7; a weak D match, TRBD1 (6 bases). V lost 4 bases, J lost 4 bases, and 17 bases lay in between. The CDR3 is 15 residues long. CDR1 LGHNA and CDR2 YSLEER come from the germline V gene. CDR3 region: CASSRLRDTDYEQYF. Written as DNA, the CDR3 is TGCGCCAGCAGCCGGCTCCGGGACACAGATTACGAGCAGTACTTC.

The CDR3 loop is CAWSGRRAQPHYGYTF. The CDR3 coding sequence is TGTGCCTGGAGTGGAAGGAGGGCCCAACCCCATTATGGCTACACCTTC. The chain couples TRBV30 to TRBJ1-2; the D is unclear. Germline V CDR1 and CDR2: GTSNPN, SVGIG (reference sequence). With 1 base removed from V and 5 bases from J, the gap between germline ends came to 20 bases. The CDR3 has 16 residues.

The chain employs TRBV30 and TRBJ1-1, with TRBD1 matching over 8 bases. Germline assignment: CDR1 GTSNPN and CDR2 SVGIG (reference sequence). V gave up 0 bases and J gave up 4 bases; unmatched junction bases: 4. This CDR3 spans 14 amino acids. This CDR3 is CAWSVRTGSTEAFF. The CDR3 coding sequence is TGTGCCTGGAGTGTAAGGACAGGGTCCACTGAAGCTTTCTTT.

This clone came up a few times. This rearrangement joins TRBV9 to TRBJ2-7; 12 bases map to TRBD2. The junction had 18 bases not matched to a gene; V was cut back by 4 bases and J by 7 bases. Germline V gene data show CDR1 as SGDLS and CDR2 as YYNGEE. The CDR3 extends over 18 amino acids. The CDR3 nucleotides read TGTGCCAGCAGCCCAATGAAGACTAGCGGGGGACGTCTATGGGAGCAGTACTTC. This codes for CASSPMKTSGGRLWEQYF.

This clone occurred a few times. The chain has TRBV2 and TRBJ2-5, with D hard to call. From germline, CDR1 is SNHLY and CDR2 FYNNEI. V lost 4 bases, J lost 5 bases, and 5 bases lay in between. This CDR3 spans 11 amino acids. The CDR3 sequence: CASSVIETQYF. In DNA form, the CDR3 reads TGTGCCAGCAGTGTTATTGAGACCCAGTACTTC.